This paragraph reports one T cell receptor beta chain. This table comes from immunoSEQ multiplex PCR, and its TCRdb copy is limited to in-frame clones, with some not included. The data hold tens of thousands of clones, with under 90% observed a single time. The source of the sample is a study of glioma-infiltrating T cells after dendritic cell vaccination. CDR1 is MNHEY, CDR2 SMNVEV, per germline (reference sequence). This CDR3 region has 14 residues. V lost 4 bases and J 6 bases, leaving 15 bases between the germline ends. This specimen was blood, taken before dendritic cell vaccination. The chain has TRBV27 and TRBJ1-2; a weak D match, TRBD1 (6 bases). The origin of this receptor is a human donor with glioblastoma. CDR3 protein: CASSSGQLSHGYTF. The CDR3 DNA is TGTGCCAGCAGTTCTGGACAGTTAAGCCATGGCTACACCTTC.